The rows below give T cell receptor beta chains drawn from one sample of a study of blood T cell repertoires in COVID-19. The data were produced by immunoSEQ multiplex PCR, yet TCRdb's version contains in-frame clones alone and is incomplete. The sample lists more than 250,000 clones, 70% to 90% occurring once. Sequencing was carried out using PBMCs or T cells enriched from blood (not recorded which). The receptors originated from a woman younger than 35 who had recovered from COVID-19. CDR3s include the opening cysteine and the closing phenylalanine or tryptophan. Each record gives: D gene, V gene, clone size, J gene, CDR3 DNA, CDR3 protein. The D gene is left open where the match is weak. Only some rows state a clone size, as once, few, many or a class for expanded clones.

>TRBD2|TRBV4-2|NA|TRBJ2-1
TGTGCCAGCAGCCAAGCTTTCCTAGCGGGGGGGAACAATGAGCAGTTCTTC
CASSQAFLAGGNNEQFF
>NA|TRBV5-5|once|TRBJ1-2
TGTGCCAGCAGACCAGGCCTGGGAGAGGGCTATGGCTACACCTTC
CASRPGLGEGYGYTF
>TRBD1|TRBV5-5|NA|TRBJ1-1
TGTGCCAGCAGCTGGGACAGGCGTTACACTGAAGCTTTCTTT
CASSWDRRYTEAFF
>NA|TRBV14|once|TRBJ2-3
TGTGCCAGCAGCCCTCGGGGTATGAGCACAGATACGCAGTATTTT
CASSPRGMSTDTQYF
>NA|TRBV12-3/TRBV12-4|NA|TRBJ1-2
TGTGCCAGCACCGACAGGTTCTATGGCTACACCTTC
CASTDRFYGYTF
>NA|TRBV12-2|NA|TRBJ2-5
TGTGCAAGTCGCCAAACAGGCGTGACTCACTCTCAAGAGACCCAGTACTTC
CASRQTGVTHSQETQYF
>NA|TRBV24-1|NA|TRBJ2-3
TGTGCCACCAGTGATTTGCAGGACTCCACAGATACGCAGTATTTT
CATSDLQDSTDTQYF
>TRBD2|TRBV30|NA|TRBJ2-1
TGTGCCTGGAGTAGGACTAGCGGGGCTTTCAATGAGCAGTTCTTC
CAWSRTSGAFNEQFF
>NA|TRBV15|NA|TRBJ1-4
TGTGCCACCAGCAGAGTGGGGGGGACAACTAATGAAAAACTGTTTTTT
CATSRVGGTTNEKLFF
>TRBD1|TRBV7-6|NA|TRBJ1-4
TGTGCCAGCAGCCCCGAACAGGGGAATAATGAAAAACTGTTTTTT
CASSPEQGNNEKLFF
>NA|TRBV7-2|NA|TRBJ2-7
TGTGCCAGCAGCTCGGGCGGGGGCATTTCCTACGAGCAGTACTTC
CASSSGGGISYEQYF
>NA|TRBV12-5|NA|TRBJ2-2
TGTGCTAGTGGTTTGGCCCACGACACTTCGAACACCGGGGAGCTGTTTTTT
CASGLAHDTSNTGELFF
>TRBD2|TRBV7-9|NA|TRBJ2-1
TGTGCCAGCAGCAGACTAGCGGGACCCTACAATGAGCAGTTCTTC
CASSRLAGPYNEQFF
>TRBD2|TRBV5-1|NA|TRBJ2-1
TGCGCCAGCAGAATGACTAGCGGGGGGGTTGATGAGCAGTTCTTC
CASRMTSGGVDEQFF
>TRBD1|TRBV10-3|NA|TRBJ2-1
TGTGCCATCAATACGGGACAGGGACGCAATGAGCAGTTCTTC
CAINTGQGRNEQFF
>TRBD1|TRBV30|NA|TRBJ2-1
TGTGCCTGGAGTGGGGGTTCCGGGACAGGGCAGCACAAGTATCACAATGAGCAGTTCTTC
CAWSGGSGTGQHKYHNEQFF
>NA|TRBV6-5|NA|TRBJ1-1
TGTGCCAGCAGTCAGAGAATAGAGGACACTGAAGCTTTCTTT
CASSQRIEDTEAFF
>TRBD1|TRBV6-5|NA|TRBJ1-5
TGTGCCAGCAGTCGAGGACAGGCAAATCAGCCCCAGCATTTT
CASSRGQANQPQHF
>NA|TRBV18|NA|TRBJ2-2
TGTGCCAGCTCACCTCGTACTGAAACCGGGGAGCTGTTTTTT
CASSPRTETGELFF
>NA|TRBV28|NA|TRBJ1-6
TGTGCCAGCAGTTTAGACTACAGATCATATAATTCACCCCTCCACTTT
CASSLDYRSYNSPLHF
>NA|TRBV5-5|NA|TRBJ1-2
TGTGCCAGCAGCTTGGCAGGAACCTATGGCTACACCTTC
CASSLAGTYGYTF
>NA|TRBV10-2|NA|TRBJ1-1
TGCGCCAGCAGTGACCCGACAGGCGAAGCTTTCTTT
CASSDPTGEAFF
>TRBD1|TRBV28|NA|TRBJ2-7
TGTGCCAGCAGTTTATCGGGACAGTATGACAAGCAGTACTTC
CASSLSGQYDKQYF
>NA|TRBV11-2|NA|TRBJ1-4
TGTGCCAGCAGCTTAGGTCAGGGCGTAGAAAAACTGTTTTTT
CASSLGQGVEKLFF
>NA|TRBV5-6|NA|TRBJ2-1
TGTGCCAGCAGCTTGGGACTACGTTACAATGAGCAGTTCTTC
CASSLGLRYNEQFF
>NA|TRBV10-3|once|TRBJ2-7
TGTGCCATCAGACCGGGACTGGATGACGGGGAGCAGTACTTC
CAIRPGLDDGEQYF
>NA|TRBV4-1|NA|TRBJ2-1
TGCGCCAGCAGCCGTCTCCTAGCCGATGAGCAGTTCTTC
CASSRLLADEQFF
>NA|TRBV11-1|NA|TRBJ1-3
TGTGCCAGCAGCTTATTGGACAACGAAGCTAACACCATATATTTT
CASSLLDNEANTIYF
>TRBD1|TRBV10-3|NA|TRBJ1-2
TGTGCCATCAGTGGACAGGGACAAGGCTATGGCTACACCTTC
CAISGQGQGYGYTF
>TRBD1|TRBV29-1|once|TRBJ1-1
TGCAGCGTTGCTTCGGGGACAGCGAACACTGAAGCTTTCTTT
CSVASGTANTEAFF
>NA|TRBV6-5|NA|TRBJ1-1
TGTGCCAGCAGTTACGGGGGCGTGGAACACACTGAAGCTTTCTTT
CASSYGGVEHTEAFF
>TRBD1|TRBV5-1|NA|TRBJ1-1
TGCGCCAGCAGCCGACAAGCCGACAGGGATGAAGCTTTCTTT
CASSRQADRDEAFF
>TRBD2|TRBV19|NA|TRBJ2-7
TGTGCCAGTAGTACCGGACTAGCGGAATCCTACGAGCAGTACTTC
CASSTGLAESYEQYF
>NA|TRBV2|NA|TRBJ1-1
TGTGCCAGCAGTGAAGGTCTTCCTTCGGGGGGCTCTGAAGCTTTCTTT
CASSEGLPSGGSEAFF
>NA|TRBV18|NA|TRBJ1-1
TGTGCCAGCTCACCACCGTACAGCCGGAACACTGAAGCTTTCTTT
CASSPPYSRNTEAFF
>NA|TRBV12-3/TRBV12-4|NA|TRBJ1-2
TGTGCCAGCAGTTTCCGTGGCTACACCTTC
CASSFRGYTF
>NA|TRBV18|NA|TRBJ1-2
TGTGCCAGCTCACCACAAGAGGGGGACCGTGGCTACACCTTC
CASSPQEGDRGYTF
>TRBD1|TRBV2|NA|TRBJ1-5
TGTGCCAGCAGCGGGACAGGGTGGTATAGCAATCAGCCCCAGCATTTT
CASSGTGWYSNQPQHF
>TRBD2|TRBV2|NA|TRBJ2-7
TGTGCCAGCAGTGAGTTAATAGCGGGAGTGGCCGAGCAGTACTTC
CASSELIAGVAEQYF
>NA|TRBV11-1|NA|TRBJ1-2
TGTGCCAGCAGCTTAGAAGGACACGGCTACACCTTC
CASSLEGHGYTF
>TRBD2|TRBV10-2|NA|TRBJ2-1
TGCGCCAGCCGTGGTGCGGGAGGGCCGGGTGAGCAGTTCTTC
CASRGAGGPGEQFF
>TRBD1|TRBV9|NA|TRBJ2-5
TGTGCCAGCAGCGTAACCTGGACAGGACAAGAGACCCAGTACTTC
CASSVTWTGQETQYF
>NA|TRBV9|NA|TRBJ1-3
TGTGCCAGCAGCATACGGGAATGGCACACCATATATTTT
CASSIREWHTIYF
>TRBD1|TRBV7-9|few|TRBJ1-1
TGTGCCAGCAGCTTAGGTGGGACAGGGGCCGCGAACACTGAAGCTTTCTTT
CASSLGGTGAANTEAFF
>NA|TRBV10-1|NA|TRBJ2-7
TGCGCCAGCAGCCCACAGGTCAACTACGAGCAGTACTTC
CASSPQVNYEQYF